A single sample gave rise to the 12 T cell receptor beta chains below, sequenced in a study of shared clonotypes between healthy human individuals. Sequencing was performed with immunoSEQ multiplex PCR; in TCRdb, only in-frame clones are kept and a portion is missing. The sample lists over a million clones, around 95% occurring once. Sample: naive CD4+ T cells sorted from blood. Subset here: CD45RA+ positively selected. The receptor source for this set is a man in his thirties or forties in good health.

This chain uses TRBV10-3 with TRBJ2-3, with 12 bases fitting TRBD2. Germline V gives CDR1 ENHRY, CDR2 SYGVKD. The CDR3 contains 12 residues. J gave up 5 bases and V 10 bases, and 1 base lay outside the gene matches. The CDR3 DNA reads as TGTGCCACACTAGCGGGGGGAGATACGCAGTATTTT. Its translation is CATLAGGDTQYF.

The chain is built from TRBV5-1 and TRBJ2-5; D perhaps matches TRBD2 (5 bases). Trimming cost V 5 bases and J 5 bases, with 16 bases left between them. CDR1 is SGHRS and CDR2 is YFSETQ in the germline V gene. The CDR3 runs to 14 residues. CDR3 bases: TGCGCCAGCAGTCTTTTTCAGCGGTCCGAGACCCAGTACTTC. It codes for CASSLFQRSETQYF.

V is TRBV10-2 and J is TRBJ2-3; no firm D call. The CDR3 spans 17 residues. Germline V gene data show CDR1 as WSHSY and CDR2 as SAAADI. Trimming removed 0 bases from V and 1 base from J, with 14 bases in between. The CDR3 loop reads CASSESRPPDGTDTQYF. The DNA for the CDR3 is TGCGCCAGCAGTGAGTCGAGACCTCCGGACGGCACAGATACGCAGTATTTT.

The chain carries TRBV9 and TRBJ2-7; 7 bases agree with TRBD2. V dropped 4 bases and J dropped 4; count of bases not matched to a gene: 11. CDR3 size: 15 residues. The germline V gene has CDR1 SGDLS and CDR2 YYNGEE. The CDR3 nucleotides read TGTGCCAGCAGCCAAGAGGGGAGGGCCTCTTACGAGCAGTACTTC. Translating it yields CASSQEGRASYEQYF.

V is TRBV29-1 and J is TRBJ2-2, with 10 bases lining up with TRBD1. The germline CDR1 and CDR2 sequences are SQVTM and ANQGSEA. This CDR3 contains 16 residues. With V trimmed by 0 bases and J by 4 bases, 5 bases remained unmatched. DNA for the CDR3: TGCAGCGTTGAAGAACGGACAGGGGGTGGCACCGGGGAGCTGTTTTTT. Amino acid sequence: CSVEERTGGGTGELFF.

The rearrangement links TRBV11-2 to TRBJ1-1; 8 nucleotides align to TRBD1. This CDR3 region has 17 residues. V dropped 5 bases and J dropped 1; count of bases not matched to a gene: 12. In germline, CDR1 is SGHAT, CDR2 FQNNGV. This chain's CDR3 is CASSRDLDRASNTEAFF. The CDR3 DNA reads TGTGCCAGCAGCCGTGATCTGGACAGGGCCTCGAACACTGAAGCTTTCTTT.

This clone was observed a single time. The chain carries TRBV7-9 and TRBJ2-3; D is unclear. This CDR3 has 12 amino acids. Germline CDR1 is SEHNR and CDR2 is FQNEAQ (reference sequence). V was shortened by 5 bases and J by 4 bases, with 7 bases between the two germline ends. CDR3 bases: TGTGCCAGCAGCCCTGGTTCAGATACGCAGTATTTT. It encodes CASSPGSDTQYF. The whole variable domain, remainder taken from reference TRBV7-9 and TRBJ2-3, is DTGVSQNPRHKITKRGQNVTFRCDPISEHNRLYWYRQTLGQGPEFLTYFQNEAQLEKSRLLSDRFSAERPKGSFSTLEIQRTEQGDSAMYLCASSPGSDTQYFGPGTRLTVL.

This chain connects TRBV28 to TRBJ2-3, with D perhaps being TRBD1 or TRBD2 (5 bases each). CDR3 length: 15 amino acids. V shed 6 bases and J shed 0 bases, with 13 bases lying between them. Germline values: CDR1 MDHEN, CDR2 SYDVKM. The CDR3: CASSDGTQSTDTQYF. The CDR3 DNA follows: TGTGCCAGCAGCGACGGGACCCAGAGCACAGATACGCAGTATTTT.

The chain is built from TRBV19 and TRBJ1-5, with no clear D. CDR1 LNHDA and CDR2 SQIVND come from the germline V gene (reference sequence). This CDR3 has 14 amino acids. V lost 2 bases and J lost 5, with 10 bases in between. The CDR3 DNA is TGTGCCAGTAGTATAATAATCACGCATCAGCCCCAGCATTTT. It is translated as CASSIIITHQPQHF. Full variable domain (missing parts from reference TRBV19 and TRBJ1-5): DGGITQSPKYLFRKEGQNVTLSCEQNLNHDAMYWYRQDPGQGLRLIYYSQIVNDFQKGDIAEGYSVSREKKESFPLTVTSAQKNPTAFYLCASSIIITHQPQHFGDGTRLSIL.

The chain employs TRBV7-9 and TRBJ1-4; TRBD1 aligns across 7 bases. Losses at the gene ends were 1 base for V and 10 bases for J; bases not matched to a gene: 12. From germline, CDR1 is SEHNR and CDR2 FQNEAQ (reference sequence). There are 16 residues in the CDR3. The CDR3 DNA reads TGTGCCAGCAGCTTAGGCAGTACAGGGGCCGCCGGAAAACTGTTTTTT. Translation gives CASSLGSTGAAGKLFF.

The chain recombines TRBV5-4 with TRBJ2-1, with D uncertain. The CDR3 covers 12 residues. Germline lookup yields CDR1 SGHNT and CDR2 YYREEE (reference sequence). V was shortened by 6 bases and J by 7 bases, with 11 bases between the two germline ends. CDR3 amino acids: CASTRRSNEQFF. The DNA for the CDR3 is TGTGCCAGCACCAGAAGAAGTAATGAGCAGTTCTTC.

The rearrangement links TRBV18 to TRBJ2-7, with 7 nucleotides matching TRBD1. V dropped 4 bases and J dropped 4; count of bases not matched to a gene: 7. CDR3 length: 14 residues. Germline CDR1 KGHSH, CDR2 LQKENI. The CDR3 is CASSLTGDGYEQYF. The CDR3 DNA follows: TGTGCCAGCTCACTTACAGGGGACGGGTACGAGCAGTACTTC.